This T cell receptor (beta chain) was sequenced during a study of T cells in Graves' hyperthyroidism and ophthalmopathy. The CDR3 contains 16 residues. The J segment lost 5 bases and the V segment lost 4 bases, leaving 10 bases of the junction unmatched. The V gene's germline CDR1 is SGHTA and CDR2 FQGNSA. Clinicians diagnosed patients from clinical symptoms, serum thyroxine and TRAb, thyroid ultrasound and orbital computed tomography. Template material for amplifying TCR beta CDR3 regions consisted of RNA transcripts. The HTBI primer set served for first-round RT-PCR of the TCR CDR3. TCRdb passed the multiplex PCR reads through MiXCR, listing each CDR3 protein once. The data contain roughly 800,000 distinct CDR3 sequences, roughly 40% of them singletons. To note about this clonotype: Its antigen is not known.

Study-wide results and caveats: Blood also showed most of the thyroid clonotypes that were expanded above 0.001. The model foresaw ophthalmopathy a median approximately 6.3 months prior to onset.

The chain employs TRBV7-2 and TRBJ1-1; 10 positions match TRBD1. The clonotype was recovered from a man in his late teens or twenties with Graves' hyperthyroidism. Sequenced sample: blood. The DNA for the CDR3 is TGTGCCAGCAGCTCCGACAGGGGGCTAAAGGGAACTGAAGCTTTCTTT. It translates to CASSSDRGLKGTEAFF.